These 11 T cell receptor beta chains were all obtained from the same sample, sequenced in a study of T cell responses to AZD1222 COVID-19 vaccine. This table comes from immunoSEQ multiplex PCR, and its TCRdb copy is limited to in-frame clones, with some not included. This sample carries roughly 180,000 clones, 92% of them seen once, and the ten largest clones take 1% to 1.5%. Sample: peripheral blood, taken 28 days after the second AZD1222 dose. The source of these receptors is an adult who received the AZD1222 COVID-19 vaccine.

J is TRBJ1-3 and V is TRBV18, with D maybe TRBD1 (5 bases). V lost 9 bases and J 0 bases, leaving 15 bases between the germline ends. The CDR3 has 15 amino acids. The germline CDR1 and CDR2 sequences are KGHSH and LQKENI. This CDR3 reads CASGAGHFSGNTIYF. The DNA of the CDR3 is TGTGCCAGTGGGGCTGGACATTTCTCTGGAAACACCATATATTTT.

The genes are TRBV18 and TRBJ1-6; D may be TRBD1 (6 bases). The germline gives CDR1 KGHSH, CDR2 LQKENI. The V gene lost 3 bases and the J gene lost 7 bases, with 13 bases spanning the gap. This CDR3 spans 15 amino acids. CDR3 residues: CASSPGRTDNSPLHF. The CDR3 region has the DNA TGTGCCAGCTCACCTGGCCGGACAGACAATTCACCCCTCCACTTT.

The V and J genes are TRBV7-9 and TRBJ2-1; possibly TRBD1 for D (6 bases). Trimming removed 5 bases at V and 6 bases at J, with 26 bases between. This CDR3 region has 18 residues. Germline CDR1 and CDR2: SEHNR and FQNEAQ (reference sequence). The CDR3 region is CASSHTYWGQLTFNEQFF. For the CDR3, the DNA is TGTGCCAGCAGCCACACTTATTGGGGACAACTCACGTTCAATGAGCAGTTCTTC.

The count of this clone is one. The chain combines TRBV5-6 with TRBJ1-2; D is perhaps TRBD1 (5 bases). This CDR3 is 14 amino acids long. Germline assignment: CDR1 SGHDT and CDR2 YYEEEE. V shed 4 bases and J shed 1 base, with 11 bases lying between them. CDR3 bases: TGTGCCAGCAGCACAGGACGATTTAACTATGGCTACACCTTC. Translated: CASSTGRFNYGYTF.

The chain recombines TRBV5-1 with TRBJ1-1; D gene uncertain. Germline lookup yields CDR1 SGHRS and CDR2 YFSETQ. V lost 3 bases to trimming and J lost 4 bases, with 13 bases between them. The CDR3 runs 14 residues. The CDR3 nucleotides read TGCGCCAGCAGCTACCCCACCCCGGGCACTGAAGCTTTCTTT. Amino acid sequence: CASSYPTPGTEAFF.

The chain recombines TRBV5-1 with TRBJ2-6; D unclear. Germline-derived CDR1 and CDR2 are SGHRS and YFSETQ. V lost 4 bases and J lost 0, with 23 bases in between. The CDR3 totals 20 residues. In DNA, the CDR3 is TGCGCCAGCAGCCGAGCCAGCCCGATGGCGGCAATCTCTGGGGCCAACGTCCTGACTTTC. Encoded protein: CASSRASPMAAISGANVLTF.

The CDR3 DNA reads as TGTGCCAGTAGTATTCCCGGGGAGCTGTTTTTT. Translating it yields CASSIPGELFF. The V call is TRBV19, the J call TRBJ2-2; no firm D call. This CDR3 has 11 amino acids. Germline CDR1 reads LNHDA; CDR2 reads SQIVND (reference sequence). Trimming pared 3 bases from V and 6 bases from J, leaving 2 bases between.

The CDR3 DNA reads as TGTGCCAGCTGGGGGACAGGGCTTTGGGAGCAGTACTTC. It specifies CASWGTGLWEQYF. The rearrangement links TRBV6-5 to TRBJ2-7, with TRBD1 matching 9 bases. CDR3 length: 13 amino acids. Germline V gene sequence: CDR1 MNHEY, CDR2 SVGAGI. The ends lost 8 bases at V and 7 bases at J; junction bases unmatched: 9.

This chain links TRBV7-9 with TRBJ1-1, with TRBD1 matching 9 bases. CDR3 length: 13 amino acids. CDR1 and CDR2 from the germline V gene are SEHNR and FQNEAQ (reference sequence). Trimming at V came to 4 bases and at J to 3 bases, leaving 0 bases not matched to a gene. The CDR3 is CASSWTGDTEAFF. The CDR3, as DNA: TGTGCCAGCAGCTGGACAGGGGACACTGAAGCTTTCTTT.

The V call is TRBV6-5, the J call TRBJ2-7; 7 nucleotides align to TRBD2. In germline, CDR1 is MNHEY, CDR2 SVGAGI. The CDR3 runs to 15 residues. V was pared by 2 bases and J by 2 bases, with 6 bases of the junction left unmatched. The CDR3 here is CASSYVAGPPYEQYF. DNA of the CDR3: TGTGCCAGCAGTTACGTAGCGGGCCCCCCCTACGAGCAGTACTTC.

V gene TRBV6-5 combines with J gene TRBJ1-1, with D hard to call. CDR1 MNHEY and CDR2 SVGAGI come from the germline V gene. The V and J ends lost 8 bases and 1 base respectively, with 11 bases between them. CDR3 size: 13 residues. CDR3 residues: CASRPKANTEAFF. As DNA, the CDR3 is TGTGCCAGCCGCCCAAAGGCGAACACTGAAGCTTTCTTT.